The 8 T cell receptor beta chains listed next were all sequenced from one sample in a study of cytomegalovirus exposure and HLA in healthy donors. The PCR used 60 Vbeta and 13 Jbeta primers. Some clones are missing from TCRdb's copy, which holds only in-frame ones; the method was immunoSEQ multiplex PCR. The sample carries some 180,000 clones, 75% to 85% recorded once. Sequenced input: PBMCs. The source of these receptors is a woman aged 45 to 65 in good health and CMV-seronegative.

The chain is built from TRBV7-2 and TRBJ2-7; 7 nucleotides align to TRBD2. The CDR3 sequence is 15 residues long. Germline lookup yields CDR1 SGHTA and CDR2 FQGNSA. Losses at the gene ends were 1 base for V and 3 bases for J; bases not matched to a gene: 6. The CDR3 is CASSLVLAEGYEQYF. Written as DNA, the CDR3 is TGTGCCAGCAGCTTAGTGCTAGCGGAGGGCTACGAGCAGTACTTC.

This chain joins TRBV4-2 and TRBJ2-7, with D unresolved. The CDR3 consists of 16 residues. Germline V gene lookup returns CDR1 LGHNA and CDR2 YNFKEQ. With 0 bases removed from V and 0 bases from J, the gap between germline ends came to 12 bases. Written as DNA, the CDR3 is TGTGCCAGCAGCCAAGAAGTGGTTACATGCTCCTACGAGCAGTACTTC. It codes for CASSQEVVTCSYEQYF.

This clone occurred a few times. The V call is TRBV19, the J call TRBJ2-1, with 10 positions matching TRBD2. The CDR3 runs 15 residues. The trim removed 7 bases at V and 9 bases at J, leaving 12 bases unmatched. The germline V gene has CDR1 LNHDA and CDR2 SQIVND (reference sequence). The CDR3 spells CASIRASGSLGEQFF. The CDR3, as DNA: TGTGCCAGTATTAGGGCTAGCGGGAGTTTAGGTGAGCAGTTCTTC.

This sequence joins TRBV28 and TRBJ2-1; 10 bases match TRBD2. The CDR3 length is 19 residues. The germline gives CDR1 MDHEN, CDR2 SYDVKM. J was trimmed by 4 bases and V by 6 bases; bases with no gene match: 18. Here the CDR3 DNA reads TGTGCCAGCAGCCCCAGGCCCGGACTAGCGGTTTCAACATACAATGAGCAGTTCTTC. Its translation is CASSPRPGLAVSTYNEQFF.

The gene calls are TRBV7-2 and TRBJ2-1; D remains unclear. This CDR3 has 14 amino acids. V shed 1 base and J shed 7 bases, with 11 bases lying between them. Germline CDR1 reads SGHTA; CDR2 reads FQGNSA. As DNA, the CDR3 is TGTGCCAGCAGCTTAGTAGTTCCAAAAAATGAGCAGTTCTTC. The encoded protein is CASSLVVPKNEQFF.

The chain joins TRBV7-9 to TRBJ2-5; TRBD1 agrees at 7 bases. Germline lookup yields CDR1 SEHNR and CDR2 FQNEAQ (reference sequence). Trimming at V came to 0 bases and at J to 9 bases, leaving 10 bases not matched to a gene. This CDR3 contains 15 residues. CDR3 in DNA: TGTGCCAGCAGCTTAGCTGGGGCAGGGGGACGGTCCCAGTACTTC. Amino acid sequence: CASSLAGAGGRSQYF.

This clone was observed once. The rearrangement links TRBV6-5 to TRBJ2-1, with 11 positions matching TRBD2. Trimming took 6 bases from V and 7 from J; bases not matched to a gene: 8. The CDR3 covers 15 residues. Germline lookup yields CDR1 MNHEY and CDR2 SVGAGI. For the CDR3, the DNA is TGTGCCAGCAGCAGAGTTAGCGGGAGGGCAAATGAGCAGTTCTTC. Its translation is CASSRVSGRANEQFF.

This clone was counted between two and nine times. The V and J genes are TRBV10-3 and TRBJ1-5, with TRBD1 matching 7 bases. This CDR3 has 16 residues. Germline V gene data show CDR1 as ENHRY and CDR2 as SYGVKD. The trim removed 2 bases at V and 4 bases at J, leaving 8 bases unmatched. The CDR3 reads CAISEQDRRGNQPQHF. CDR3 coding DNA: TGTGCCATCAGTGAGCAGGACAGGAGAGGTAATCAGCCCCAGCATTTT.